The present T cell receptor (beta chain) was sequenced within a study of blood T cell repertoires in COVID-19. About the research overall: The United States, Italy and Spain supplied acute and convalescent COVID-19 samples. Nucleic acid was either cDNA or gDNA, and it came from T cells, B-cell-depleted T cells, or PBMCs.

Trimming cost V 3 bases and J 1 base, with 12 bases left between them. CDR1 is SGHTA and CDR2 is FQGNSA in the germline V gene. The CDR3 length is 15 residues. This table comes from immunoSEQ multiplex PCR, and its TCRdb copy is limited to in-frame clones, with some not included. This table holds roughly 330,000 clones, 87% found once. The sequenced material came from PBMCs or T cells enriched from blood (not recorded which). The gene calls are TRBV7-2 and TRBJ1-1; D is perhaps TRBD1 (5 bases). The TCR originated in a woman under 40 who had recovered from COVID-19. In DNA, the CDR3 is TGTGCCAGCAGCTTGCTTGGGGCTTCGAACACTGAAGCTTTCTTT. It is translated as CASSLLGASNTEAFF.